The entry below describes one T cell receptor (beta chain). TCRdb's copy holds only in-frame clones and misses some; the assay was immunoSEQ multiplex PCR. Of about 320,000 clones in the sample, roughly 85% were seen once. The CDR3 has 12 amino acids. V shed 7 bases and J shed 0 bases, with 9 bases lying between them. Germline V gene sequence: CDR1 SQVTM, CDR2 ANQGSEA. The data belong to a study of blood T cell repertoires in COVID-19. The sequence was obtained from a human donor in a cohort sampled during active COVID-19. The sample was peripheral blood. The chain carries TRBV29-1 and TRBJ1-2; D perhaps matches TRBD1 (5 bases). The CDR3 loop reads CSARTTNYGYTF. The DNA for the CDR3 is TGCAGCGCTCGGACAACTAACTATGGCTACACCTTC.